What follows are 8 T cell receptor beta chains derived from one specimen sequenced in a study of brain metastases from non-small cell lung cancer (dated by TCRdb to the late 2010s). The protocol used for the library was the immunoSEQ multiplex PCR assay. TCRdb stores this immuneACCESS table with in-frame sequences only. Part of the clones is absent; in the studies checked, under half of the shortfall reflects unresolved V genes, and no reason is known for the rest. The sample includes 400 or so clones, with about four fifths observed a single time. Approximately 14% of the sample comes from the top ten. The sample consisted of tissue from a brain metastasis. This specimen's cell subset or site label, interpreted: resected brain metastasis paired with primary lung tumor. These TCRs come from a donor aged 40 or over with non-small cell lung cancer.

V and J are TRBV7-2 and TRBJ2-7; D not resolved. The CDR3 is 13 residues long. Trimming left V 4 bases short and J 0 bases short, with 7 bases between. In germline, CDR1 is SGHTA, CDR2 FQGNSA. CDR3 bases: TGTGCCAGCAGCTCAGGTCCCTCCTACGAGCAGTACTTC. Residues: CASSSGPSYEQYF.

This clone was seen a handful of times. The chain couples TRBV7-9 to TRBJ1-5, with D maybe TRBD1 (6 bases). Per germline, CDR1 SEHNR and CDR2 FQNEAQ (reference sequence). Trimming left V 1 base short and J 5 bases short, with 15 bases between. The CDR3 covers 16 residues. The CDR3 DNA reads TGTGCCAGCAGCTTAGATCTCGGGGGCGGGGATCAGCCCCAGCATTTT. This encodes CASSLDLGGGDQPQHF.

The rearrangement uses TRBV2 and TRBJ2-7, with D maybe TRBD1 (5 bases). V lost 11 bases and J lost 0, with 14 bases in between. CDR1 and CDR2 (germline): SNHLY, FYNNEI. The CDR3 covers 13 residues. For the CDR3, the DNA is TGTGCCGGCACCCAGACAGACTCCTACGAGCAGTACTTC. This codes for CAGTQTDSYEQYF. The whole variable domain, remainder taken from reference TRBV2 and TRBJ2-7, is EPEVTQTPSHQVTQMGQEVILRCVPISNHLYFYWYRQILGQKVEFLVSFYNNEISEKSEIFDDQFSVERPDGSNFTLKIRSTKLEDSAMYFCAGTQTDSYEQYFGPGTRLTVT.

This sequence joins TRBV7-8 and TRBJ1-5; D not resolved. CDR1 and CDR2 (germline): SGHVS, FQNEAQ. Trimming pared 1 base from V and 0 bases from J, leaving 10 bases between. This CDR3 has 16 amino acids. This chain's CDR3 is CASSLVGQASNQPQHF. CDR3 DNA: TGTGCCAGCAGCTTAGTCGGTCAGGCTAGCAATCAGCCCCAGCATTTT.

This clone was observed a single time. The chain recombines TRBV6-5 with TRBJ2-2; TRBD2 might be the D (5 bases). V was trimmed by 6 bases and J by 1 base, leaving 12 bases between them. Germline values: CDR1 MNHEY, CDR2 SVGAGI. This CDR3 is 15 amino acids long. The CDR3 sequence: CASRLLAGNTGELFF. DNA for the CDR3: TGTGCCAGCAGATTACTCGCGGGGAACACCGGGGAGCTGTTTTTT.

The chain employs TRBV6-2 or TRBV6-3 and TRBJ1-2; D is undetermined. This CDR3 has 17 amino acids. V lost 2 bases and J lost 0, with 16 bases in between. Germline V lookup: CDR1 MNHEY, CDR2 SVGEGT. The CDR3 DNA sequence: TGTGCCAGCAGTTACCAGTGGCGGGGTGGCTCTAACTATGGCTACACCTTC. Encoded protein: CASSYQWRGGSNYGYTF.

This clone was seen a single time. The V and J genes are TRBV19 and TRBJ1-1; D possibly corresponds to TRBD1 (6 bases). Deletions cut 3 bases from V and 7 bases from J, with 12 bases between. The CDR3 has 13 amino acids. Germline V CDR1 and CDR2: LNHDA, SQIVND (reference sequence). CDR3: CASSMDRGYEAFF. In DNA form, the CDR3 reads TGTGCCAGTAGTATGGACAGAGGGTATGAAGCTTTCTTT.

The CDR3 region is CASSLWSGSRANVLTF. The CDR3 DNA sequence: TGTGCCAGCAGTTTATGGTCGGGTTCTAGGGCCAACGTCCTGACTTTC. The genes are TRBV27 and TRBJ2-6; no clear D gene. The CDR3 has 16 amino acids. Trimming removed 1 base from V and 5 bases from J, with 12 bases in between. Looked up from germline, CDR1 is MNHEY and CDR2 is SMNVEV (reference sequence).